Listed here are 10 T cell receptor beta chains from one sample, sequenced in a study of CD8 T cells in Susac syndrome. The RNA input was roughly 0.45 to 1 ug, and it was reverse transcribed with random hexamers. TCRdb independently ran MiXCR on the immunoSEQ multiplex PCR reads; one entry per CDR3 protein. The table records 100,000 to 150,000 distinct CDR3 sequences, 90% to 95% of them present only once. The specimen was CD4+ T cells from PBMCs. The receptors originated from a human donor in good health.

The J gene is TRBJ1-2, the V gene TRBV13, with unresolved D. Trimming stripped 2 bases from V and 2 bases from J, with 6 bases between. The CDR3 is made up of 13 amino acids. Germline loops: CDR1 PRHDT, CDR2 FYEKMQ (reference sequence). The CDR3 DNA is TGTGCCAGCAGCTTAAGGGAGAACTATGGCTACACCTTC. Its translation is CASSLRENYGYTF.

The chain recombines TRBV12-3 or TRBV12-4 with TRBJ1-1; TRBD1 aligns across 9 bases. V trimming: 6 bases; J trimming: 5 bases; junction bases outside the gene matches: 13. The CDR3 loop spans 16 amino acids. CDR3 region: CASSSRRTGVNTEAFF. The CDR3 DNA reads TGTGCCAGCAGCTCCCGTAGGACAGGGGTAAATACTGAAGCTTTCTTT.

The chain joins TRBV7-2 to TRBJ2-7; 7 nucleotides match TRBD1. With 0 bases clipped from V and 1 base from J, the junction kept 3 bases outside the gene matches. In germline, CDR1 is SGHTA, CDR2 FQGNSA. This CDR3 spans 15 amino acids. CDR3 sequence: CASSLAGQVSYEQYF. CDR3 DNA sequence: TGTGCCAGCAGCTTAGCCGGACAGGTTTCCTACGAGCAGTACTTC.

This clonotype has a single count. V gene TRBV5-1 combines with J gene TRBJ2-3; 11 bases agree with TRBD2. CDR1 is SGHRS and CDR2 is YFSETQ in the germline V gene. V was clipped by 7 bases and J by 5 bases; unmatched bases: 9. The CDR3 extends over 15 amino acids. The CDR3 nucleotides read TGCGCCAGCCATATGCTAGCGGGAGGCGAAGATACGCAGTATTTT. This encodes CASHMLAGGEDTQYF. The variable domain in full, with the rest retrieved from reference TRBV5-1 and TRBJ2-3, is KAGVTQTPRYLIKTRGQQVTLSCSPISGHRSVSWYQQTPGQGLQFLFEYFSETQRNKGNFPGRFSGRQFSNSRSEMNVSTLELGDSALYLCASHMLAGGEDTQYFGPGTRLTVL.

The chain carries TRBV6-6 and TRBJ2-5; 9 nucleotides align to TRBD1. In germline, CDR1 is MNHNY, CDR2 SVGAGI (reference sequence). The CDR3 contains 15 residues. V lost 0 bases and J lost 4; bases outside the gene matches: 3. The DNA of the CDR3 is TGTGCCAGCAGTTACTCGGACAGGGGAGGAGAGACCCAGTACTTC. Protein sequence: CASSYSDRGGETQYF.

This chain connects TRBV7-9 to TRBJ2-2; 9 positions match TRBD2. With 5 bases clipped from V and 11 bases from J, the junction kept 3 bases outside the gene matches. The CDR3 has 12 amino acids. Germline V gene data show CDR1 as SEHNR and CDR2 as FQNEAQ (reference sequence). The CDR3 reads CASSVSGGELFF. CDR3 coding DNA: TGTGCCAGCAGCGTTAGCGGGGGCGAGCTGTTTTTT.

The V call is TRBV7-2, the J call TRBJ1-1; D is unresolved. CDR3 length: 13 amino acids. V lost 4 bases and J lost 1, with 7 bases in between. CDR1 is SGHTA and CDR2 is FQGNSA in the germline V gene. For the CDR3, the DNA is TGTGCCAGCAGCTCGAACAAGAACACTGAAGCTTTCTTT. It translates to CASSSNKNTEAFF.

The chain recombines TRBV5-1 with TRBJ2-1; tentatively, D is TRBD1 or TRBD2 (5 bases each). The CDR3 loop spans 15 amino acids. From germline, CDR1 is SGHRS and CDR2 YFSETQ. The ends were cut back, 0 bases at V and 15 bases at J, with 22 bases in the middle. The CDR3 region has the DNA TGCGCCAGCAGCTTGGACGGGCTGAGGGACCTCAGACCGTTCTTC. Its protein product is CASSLDGLRDLRPFF.

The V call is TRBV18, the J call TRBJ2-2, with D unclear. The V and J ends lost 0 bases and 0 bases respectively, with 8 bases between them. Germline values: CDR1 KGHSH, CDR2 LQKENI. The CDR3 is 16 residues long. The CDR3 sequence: CASSPPSKPNTGELFF. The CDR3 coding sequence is TGTGCCAGCTCACCACCTTCTAAACCGAACACCGGGGAGCTGTTTTTT.

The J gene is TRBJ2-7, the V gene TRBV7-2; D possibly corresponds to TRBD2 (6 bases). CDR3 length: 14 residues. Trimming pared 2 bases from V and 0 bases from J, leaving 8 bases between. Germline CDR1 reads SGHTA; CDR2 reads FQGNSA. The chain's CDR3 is CASSLFSGSYEQYF. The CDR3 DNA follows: TGTGCCAGCAGCTTATTTAGCGGCTCCTACGAGCAGTACTTC.